A single T cell receptor (beta chain) is shown here with its context. The target antigen is unknown. These data come from a study of vaccination effects on CD4 cells after COVID-19. ViraFEST used viral peptide pools to expand antigen-specific CD4+ T cells before sequencing. CD4+ T cells were isolated after roughly nine days of culture. Each participant was given two doses of one vaccine (BNT162b2 or mRNA-1273). It was with approximately 10 IU/ml IL-2 and roughly 9.2 ug/ml peptides that some 2 million PBMC per well were cultured. Replacing half the medium with IL-2 medium was done on days 3 and 7. Produced via immunoSEQ multiplex PCR; TCRdb's table is partial and in-frame only. The sample has 20,000 to 25,000 clones, around 69% seen once. The sequence was obtained from a human donor who received a COVID-19 vaccine. Source: CD4+ T cells from PBMCs cultured with HCoV-229E spike peptides, taken after COVID-19 vaccination.

The DNA for the CDR3 is TGTGCCAGCAGTGAAGTCTTGGGTATCGGGTCAGCTTTCTTT. Protein product: CASSEVLGIGSAFF. This rearrangement joins TRBV6-1 to TRBJ1-1, with D uncertain. CDR1 and CDR2 from the germline V gene are MNHNS and SASEGT. The CDR3 extends over 14 amino acids. With 1 base removed from V and 10 bases from J, the gap between germline ends came to 16 bases.